This TCR beta chain emerged from a study of T-cell reconstitution after alpha-beta-depleted transplantation in children. Preparing the TCRbeta library involved the use of unique molecular identifiers. TCRdb fed the PCR reads into MiXCR, producing one record per CDR3 protein. Counted here are tens of thousands of distinct CDR3 sequences, 52% occurring once; the ten biggest clones make up 30% to 40%. A word on this clonotype: The antigen remains unidentified.

With 4 bases clipped from V and 0 bases from J, the junction kept 6 bases outside the gene matches. This CDR3 is built from 16 residues. The germline V gene has CDR1 KGHSH and CDR2 LQKENI. Study-wide findings and caveats: The origin of alpha-beta T cells about two months after transplant was reportedly several hundred expanded graft clones. Some patients' high day-60 TCRbeta diversity was attributed to recipient cells surviving conditioning. One year post-transplant, T-cell counts and diversity were largely derived from T cells produced anew.

The starting material was peripheral blood, obtained before TCRalphabeta/CD19-depleted stem cell transplant. This rearrangement joins TRBV18 to TRBJ2-3; 8 bases align to TRBD1. The clonotype comes from a boy in the first two years of life with SCID, due to receive a stem cell transplant. The CDR3 here is CASSRLGQASTDTQYF. The CDR3 DNA sequence: TGTGCCAGCTCACGTCTGGGACAGGCTAGCACAGATACGCAGTATTTT.